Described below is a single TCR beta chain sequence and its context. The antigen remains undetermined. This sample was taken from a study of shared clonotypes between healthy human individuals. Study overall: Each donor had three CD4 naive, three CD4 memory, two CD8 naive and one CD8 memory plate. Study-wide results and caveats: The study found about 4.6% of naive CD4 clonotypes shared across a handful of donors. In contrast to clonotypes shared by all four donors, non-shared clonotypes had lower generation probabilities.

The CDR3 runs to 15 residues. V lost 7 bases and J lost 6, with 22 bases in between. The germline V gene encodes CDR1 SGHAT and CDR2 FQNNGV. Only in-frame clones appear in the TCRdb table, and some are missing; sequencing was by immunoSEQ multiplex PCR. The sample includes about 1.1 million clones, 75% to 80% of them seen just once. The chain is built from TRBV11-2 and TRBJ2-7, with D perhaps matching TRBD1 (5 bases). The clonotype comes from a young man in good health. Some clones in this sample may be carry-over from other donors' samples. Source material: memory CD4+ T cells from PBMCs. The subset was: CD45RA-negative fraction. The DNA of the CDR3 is TGTGCCAGCACCTTCCTGGGGCGATCGGCGAGCGAGCAGTACTTC. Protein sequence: CASTFLGRSASEQYF.